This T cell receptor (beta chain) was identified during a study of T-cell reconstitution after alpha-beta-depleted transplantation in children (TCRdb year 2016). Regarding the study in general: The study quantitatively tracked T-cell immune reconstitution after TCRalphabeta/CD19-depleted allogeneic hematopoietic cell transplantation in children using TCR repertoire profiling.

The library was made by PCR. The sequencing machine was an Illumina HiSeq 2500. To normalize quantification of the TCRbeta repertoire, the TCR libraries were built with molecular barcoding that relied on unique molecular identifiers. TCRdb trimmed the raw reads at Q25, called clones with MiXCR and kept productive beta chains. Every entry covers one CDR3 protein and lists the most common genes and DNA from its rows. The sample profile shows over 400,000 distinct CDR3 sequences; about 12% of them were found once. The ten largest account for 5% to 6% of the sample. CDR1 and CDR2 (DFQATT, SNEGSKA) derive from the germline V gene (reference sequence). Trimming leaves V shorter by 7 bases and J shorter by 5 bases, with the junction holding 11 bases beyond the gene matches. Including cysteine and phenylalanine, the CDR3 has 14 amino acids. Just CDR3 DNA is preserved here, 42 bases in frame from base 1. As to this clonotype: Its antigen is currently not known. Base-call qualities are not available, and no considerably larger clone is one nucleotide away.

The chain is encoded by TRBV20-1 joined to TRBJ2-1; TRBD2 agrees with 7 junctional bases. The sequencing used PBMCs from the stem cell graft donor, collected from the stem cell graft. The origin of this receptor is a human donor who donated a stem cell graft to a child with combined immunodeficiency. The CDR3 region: CSGRDYPMDNEQFF. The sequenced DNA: TGCAGTGGGCGGGACTACCCCATGGACAATGAGCAGTTCTTC.